A single sample is the source of the 14 T cell receptor beta chains below, sequenced in a study of blood T cell repertoires in COVID-19. The table came from immunoSEQ multiplex PCR; TCRdb's copy has only in-frame clones and leaves some out. Of 300,000 to 450,000 clones in the sample, 85% were seen once. Specimen: peripheral blood. These receptors were obtained from a young woman with acute or convalescent COVID-19.

The rearrangement joins TRBV30 to TRBJ1-1, with 8 bases aligning to TRBD1. The germline CDR1 and CDR2 sequences are GTSNPN and SVGIG (reference sequence). CDR3 length equals 13 residues. After removal of 4 bases from V and 2 bases from J, the junction contained 3 bases not matched to a gene. The CDR3 here is CAWKGQANTEAFF. In DNA form, the CDR3 reads TGTGCCTGGAAGGGACAGGCAAACACTGAAGCTTTCTTT. Looking up the rest from reference TRBV30 and TRBJ1-1 gives the full variable domain: SQTIHQWPATLVQPVGSPLSLECTVEGTSNPNLYWYRQAAGRGLQLLFYSVGIGQISSEVPQNLSASRPQDRQFILSSKKLLLSDSGFYLCAWKGQANTEAFFGQGTRLTVV.

This chain uses TRBV15 with TRBJ1-5; 10 positions agree with TRBD1. The CDR3 is made up of 18 amino acids. The V gene's germline CDR1 is LNHNV and CDR2 YYDKDF (reference sequence). V was pared by 1 base and J by 6 bases, with 12 bases of the junction left unmatched. The CDR3 region has the DNA TGTGCCACCAGCAGAGCAAGCGGAGCCGGGACAGGGGTTCAGCCCCAGCATTTT. Protein: CATSRASGAGTGVQPQHF.

This clone was counted once. This chain links TRBV30 with TRBJ1-2; D not certain. Germline CDR1 and CDR2: GTSNPN and SVGIG (reference sequence). The CDR3 contains 11 residues. The V gene lost 4 bases and the J gene lost 4 bases, with 7 bases spanning the gap. CDR3 DNA: TGTGCCTGGACCCCCAGCTATGGCTACACCTTC. Translating it yields CAWTPSYGYTF.

This clone was counted between two and nine times. V and J are TRBV10-3 and TRBJ1-5; D uncertain. CDR3 length: 14 residues. Germline CDR1 ENHRY, CDR2 SYGVKD. The V and J ends lost 3 bases and 6 bases respectively, with 12 bases between them. The CDR3 coding sequence is TGTGCCATCAGTGAAGTAGCGGGATCTCAGCCCCAGCATTTT. Amino acid sequence: CAISEVAGSQPQHF.

This clone appeared once. The DNA of the CDR3 is TGTGCCAGCAGCGCAGGGGGCAACACTGAAGCTTTCTTT. Encoded protein: CASSAGGNTEAFF. The rearrangement links TRBV9 to TRBJ1-1, with 8 nucleotides matching TRBD1. V lost 3 bases and J lost 2; bases outside the gene matches: 0. Germline CDR1 is SGDLS and CDR2 is YYNGEE. CDR3 length equals 13 residues.

The chain combines TRBV4-2 with TRBJ1-2, with D hard to call. This CDR3 has 14 residues. V lost 3 bases to trimming and J lost 4 bases, with 12 bases between them. Germline loops: CDR1 LGHNA, CDR2 YNFKEQ. This CDR3 reads CASSQKGAAYGYTF. For the CDR3, the DNA is TGTGCCAGCAGCCAGAAGGGAGCTGCCTATGGCTACACCTTC.

J is TRBJ1-1 and V is TRBV4-2, with 10 bases lining up with TRBD1. The CDR3 is made up of 15 amino acids. Germline CDR1 reads LGHNA; CDR2 reads YNFKEQ. Trimming at V came to 3 bases and at J to 3 bases, leaving 4 bases not matched to a gene. The DNA for the CDR3 is TGTGCCAGCAGCCAGACAGGGGGCGATTACACTGAAGCTTTCTTT. Encoded protein: CASSQTGGDYTEAFF.

This clone was observed a single time. CDR3 bases: TGTGCCAGCTCACTAGGGACAGACACTGAAGCTTTCTTT. Protein product: CASSLGTDTEAFF. The gene calls are TRBV18 and TRBJ1-1; 7 bases match TRBD1. V lost 4 bases and J lost 3; bases outside the gene matches: 2. There are 13 residues in the CDR3. Germline CDR1 reads KGHSH; CDR2 reads LQKENI.

The gene calls are TRBV19 and TRBJ1-1, with 9 bases identical to TRBD1. Germline CDR1 is LNHDA and CDR2 is SQIVND (reference sequence). J was trimmed by 0 bases and V by 1 base; bases with no gene match: 6. The CDR3 is 17 amino acids. The CDR3 sequence: CASSIGLTGGMNTEAFF. The CDR3 region has the DNA TGTGCCAGTAGTATAGGTCTTACAGGGGGCATGAACACTGAAGCTTTCTTT.

The J gene is TRBJ1-1, the V gene TRBV19; 10 bases match TRBD1. CDR1 and CDR2 from the germline V gene are LNHDA and SQIVND (reference sequence). V dropped 7 bases and J dropped 1; count of bases not matched to a gene: 9. The CDR3 totals 16 residues. The DNA for the CDR3 is TGTGCCAGTACACCGGGACAGGGGATGCGGAACACTGAAGCTTTCTTT. It encodes CASTPGQGMRNTEAFF.

This clone has only a few counts. The chain employs TRBV19 and TRBJ1-3; D not resolved. The CDR3 sequence is 15 residues long. Deletions cut 0 bases from V and 2 bases from J, with 8 bases between. Germline V gene sequence: CDR1 LNHDA, CDR2 SQIVND (reference sequence). This CDR3 reads CASSIEINTGNTIYF. As DNA, the CDR3 is TGTGCCAGTAGTATAGAAATTAACACTGGAAACACCATATATTTT.

This chain links TRBV19 with TRBJ1-3; 9 bases are shared with TRBD1. This CDR3 is built from 16 residues. Germline values: CDR1 LNHDA, CDR2 SQIVND (reference sequence). The V and J ends lost 5 bases and 8 bases, in that order; junction bases with no gene match: 13. CDR3 coding DNA: TGTGCCAGTAGTGTCGGGACAGGGTTTTCGGGCGACACCATATATTTT. This codes for CASSVGTGFSGDTIYF.

The gene calls are TRBV5-1 and TRBJ2-3; the D is unclear. V lost 4 bases, J lost 6 bases, and 12 bases lay in between. The CDR3 is 13 amino acids. From germline, CDR1 is SGHRS and CDR2 YFSETQ. The CDR3 region has the DNA TGCGCCAGCAGCCCCGGGTCCCGGGATACGCAGTATTTT. It translates to CASSPGSRDTQYF.

The chain recombines TRBV12-3 or TRBV12-4 with TRBJ2-2; D gene unclear. This CDR3 spans 12 amino acids. The V end was cut by 8 bases, the J end by 2 bases, with 6 bases between. CDR3 amino acids: CASPGNTGELFF. The CDR3 DNA follows: TGTGCCAGCCCAGGAAACACCGGGGAGCTGTTTTTT.